A single T cell receptor (beta chain) is shown here with its context. What it binds is not known. The data were obtained in a study of monozygotic twins with cystic fibrosis. Study at large: Library input was around 3.2 micrograms of fragmented DNA, with approximately 16 PCR cycles.

Study outcomes and limitations: Median Simpson clonality of 0.0095 suggested naive T cells predominated.

Produced via immunoSEQ multiplex PCR; TCRdb's table is partial and in-frame only. The sample has about 29,000 clones, around four fifths seen once. The CDR3 is 14 residues long. The ends were cut back, 5 bases at V and 3 bases at J, with 11 bases in the middle. Germline assignment: CDR1 MDHEN and CDR2 SYDVKM. This clonotype was obtained from a girl aged 2 to 9 with cystic fibrosis. This chain uses TRBV28 with TRBJ1-5; weak D call: TRBD1 (5 bases). The sequencing input was blood. The CDR3 is CASSLGHLNQPQHF. The CDR3 region has the DNA TGTGCCAGCAGTCTTGGACACCTCAATCAGCCCCAGCATTTT.